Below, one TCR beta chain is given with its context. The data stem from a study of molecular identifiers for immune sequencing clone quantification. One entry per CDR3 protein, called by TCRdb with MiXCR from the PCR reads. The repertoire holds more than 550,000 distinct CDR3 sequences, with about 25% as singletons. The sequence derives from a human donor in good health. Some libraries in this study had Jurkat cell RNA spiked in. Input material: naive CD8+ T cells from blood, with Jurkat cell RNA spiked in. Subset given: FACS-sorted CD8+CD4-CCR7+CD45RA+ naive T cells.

CDR3: CAISDWGGVGEQYF. In DNA, the CDR3 is TGTGCCATCAGTGACTGGGGCGGCGTAGGAGAGCAGTACTTC. This chain connects TRBV10-3 to TRBJ2-7, with D possibly matching TRBD1 (5 bases). The CDR3 totals 14 residues. Trimming removed 3 bases from V and 7 bases from J, with 16 bases in between. The germline CDR1 and CDR2 sequences are ENHRY and SYGVKD.